The 21 T cell receptor beta chains below all came from one sample that was sequenced in a study of blood T cell repertoires in COVID-19. Profiling relied on immunoSEQ multiplex PCR, and the TCRdb table lists in-frame clones only, not all of them. Here the sample spans about 240,000 clones, roughly 80% being singletons. The sequencing sample was made of peripheral blood. The receptors here all came from a woman older than 75 with acute or convalescent COVID-19.

The chain is built from TRBV5-5 and TRBJ2-7, with D possibly matching TRBD2 (6 bases). Germline CDR1 and CDR2: SGHKS and YYEKEE (reference sequence). Trimming left V 4 bases short and J 3 bases short, with 11 bases between. The CDR3 totals 13 residues. In DNA, the CDR3 is TGTGCCAGCAGCCCCTCGGGACTCTACGAGCAGTACTTC. This gives the protein CASSPSGLYEQYF.

The rearrangement uses TRBV7-6 and TRBJ1-5, with D perhaps matching TRBD1 (5 bases). Trimming shortened V by 5 bases and J by 0 bases, and 11 bases separated the two germline ends. CDR1 and CDR2 from the germline V gene are SGHVS and FNYEAQ. This CDR3 has 15 amino acids. The CDR3 reads CASSPGRGSNQPQHF. In DNA, the CDR3 is TGTGCCAGCAGCCCTGGGAGGGGTAGCAATCAGCCCCAGCATTTT.

This chain connects TRBV7-2 to TRBJ2-3, with a tentative D call TRBD2 (7 bases). Germline CDR1 reads SGHTA; CDR2 reads FQGNSA. Trimming took off 4 bases at V and 4 bases at J, with 15 bases between the two ends. The CDR3 runs to 15 residues. The CDR3 reads CASSSIGGGSDTQYF. CDR3 coding DNA: TGTGCCAGCAGCTCCATAGGGGGGGGATCAGATACGCAGTATTTT.

The chain links TRBV19 to TRBJ1-1; 7 bases agree with TRBD1. The CDR3 is 15 residues long. The J segment lost 1 base and the V segment lost 5 bases, leaving 7 bases of the junction unmatched. The germline gives CDR1 LNHDA, CDR2 SQIVND (reference sequence). The CDR3 DNA follows: TGTGCCAGTAGTGTTACGGACAGGAAGAACACTGAAGCTTTCTTT. Its translation: CASSVTDRKNTEAFF.

The J gene is TRBJ1-4, the V gene TRBV3-1 (or the pseudogene TRBV3-2); D is unclear. The germline gives CDR1 LGHDT, CDR2 YNNKEL (reference sequence). Trimming took off 5 bases at V and 11 bases at J, with 9 bases between the two ends. The CDR3 has 11 residues. The CDR3 reads CASSSTWKLFF. The CDR3 DNA is TGTGCCAGCAGCTCAACTTGGAAACTGTTTTTT.

This rearrangement joins TRBV2 to TRBJ2-2, with TRBD1 identical over 10 bases. Trimming cost V 6 bases and J 6 bases; bases outside gene matches: 7. The CDR3 runs to 15 residues. Germline-derived CDR1 and CDR2 are SNHLY and FYNNEI. CDR3 nucleotide sequence: TGTGCCAGCAGAGGGGACAGGGGTAACCCCGGGGAGCTGTTTTTT. This translates into CASRGDRGNPGELFF.

The chain has TRBV19 and TRBJ1-1; TRBD1 agrees at 8 bases. This CDR3 is built from 14 residues. The ends lost 2 bases at V and 4 bases at J; junction bases unmatched: 3. The germline CDR1 and CDR2 sequences are LNHDA and SQIVND (reference sequence). The CDR3 DNA sequence: TGTGCCAGTAGTATACAGGGGGCAAGCACTGAAGCTTTCTTT. Encoded protein: CASSIQGASTEAFF.

This clone was counted a single time. The chain links TRBV21-1 to TRBJ1-1; the table's D call of TRBD1 was not tested on the DNA. TRBV21-1 is marked as a pseudogene. The CDR3 contains 16 residues. The CDR3 region has the DNA TGTGCCAGCAGCAACTTACAGGGGAAAGGGAGTACTGAAGCTTTCTTT. Its translation is CASSNLQGKGSTEAFF.

The chain recombines TRBV12-5 with TRBJ1-1; TRBD1 agrees at 8 bases. V was clipped by 5 bases and J by 3 bases; unmatched bases: 5. Germline V gene lookup returns CDR1 LGHNT and CDR2 FRNRAP. The CDR3 covers 14 residues. CDR3 region: CASGGDRWYTEAFF. The DNA for the CDR3 is TGTGCTAGTGGTGGGGACAGGTGGTACACTGAAGCTTTCTTT.

This clone was seen once. The CDR3, as DNA: TGTGCCAGCAGTTTATGGGGACAGGGATTATTTGAGCAGTTCTTC. Its translation is CASSLWGQGLFEQFF. This sequence joins TRBV28 and TRBJ2-1, with TRBD1 identical over 9 bases. V was clipped by 0 bases and J by 9 bases; unmatched bases: 6. Germline V CDR1 and CDR2: MDHEN, SYDVKM. This CDR3 is 15 amino acids long.

CDR3 sequence: CASSQDSGGAPLHF. The CDR3 DNA is TGTGCCAGCAGCCAAGATAGTGGGGGCGCACCCCTCCACTTT. The chain joins TRBV3-1 (or the pseudogene TRBV3-2) to TRBJ1-6, with D tentatively TRBD1 (6 bases). The germline V gene has CDR1 LGHDT and CDR2 YNNKEL (reference sequence). Deletions cut 0 bases from V and 11 bases from J, with 11 bases between. This CDR3 region has 14 residues.

The chain combines TRBV29-1 with TRBJ1-5; D is unresolved. Germline CDR1 SQVTM, CDR2 ANQGSEA. The ends were cut back, 5 bases at V and 2 bases at J, with 7 bases in the middle. CDR3 length: 12 residues. CDR3 sequence reads: CSVSGRNQPQHF. DNA for the CDR3: TGCAGCGTTTCAGGTCGCAATCAGCCCCAGCATTTT.

This rearrangement joins TRBV5-1 to TRBJ2-6; 9 positions agree with TRBD1. Germline values: CDR1 SGHRS, CDR2 YFSETQ. Unmatched junction bases numbered 7, after V lost 4 bases and J lost 2 bases. CDR3 length equals 17 residues. CDR3 coding DNA: TGCGCCAGCAGCCACGGACAGGGGAGCGCTGGGGCCAACGTCCTGACTTTC. It yields the protein CASSHGQGSAGANVLTF.

The chain recombines TRBV19 with TRBJ1-2; a weak D match, TRBD1 (5 bases). The CDR3 runs 12 residues. V lost 5 bases and J 5 bases, leaving 9 bases between the germline ends. Germline V gene data show CDR1 as LNHDA and CDR2 as SQIVND (reference sequence). CDR3 in amino acids: CASSARAYGYTF. DNA of the CDR3: TGTGCCAGTAGTGCCAGGGCTTATGGCTACACCTTC.

The chain employs TRBV20-1 and TRBJ2-7; 7 nucleotides line up with TRBD1. The length of the CDR3 is 11 residues. Unmatched junction bases numbered 1, after V lost 2 bases and J lost 6 bases. Germline values: CDR1 DFQATT, CDR2 SNEGSKA (reference sequence). The CDR3 loop is CSARSGGEQYF. DNA of the CDR3: TGCAGTGCTAGATCAGGGGGCGAGCAGTACTTC.

This clone was seen a handful of times. This chain connects TRBV27 to TRBJ2-7; D may be TRBD2 (6 bases). There are 14 residues in the CDR3. Germline V CDR1 and CDR2: MNHEY, SMNVEV (reference sequence). Trimming shortened V by 4 bases and J by 6 bases, and 16 bases separated the two germline ends. CDR3 in DNA: TGTGCCAGCAGTTGGCGGGGTATTACGGGCGAGCAGTACTTC. Its protein is CASSWRGITGEQYF.

The CDR3 reads CASMGSYPERDTQYF. In DNA, the CDR3 is TGTGCCAGTATGGGCTCTTACCCGGAAAGAGATACGCAGTATTTT. The chain combines TRBV19 with TRBJ2-3; D not resolved. The V end lost 7 bases, the J end lost 5 bases, and 19 bases lay between the germline ends. The length of the CDR3 is 15 residues. Germline loops: CDR1 LNHDA, CDR2 SQIVND (reference sequence).

The rearrangement links TRBV7-9 to TRBJ1-2, with D possibly matching TRBD1 (6 bases). Per the germline V gene, CDR1 is SEHNR and CDR2 is FQNEAQ (reference sequence). V shed 4 bases and J shed 2 bases, with 8 bases lying between them. The CDR3 consists of 13 residues. CDR3 sequence: CASSSTGNYGYTF. The CDR3 nucleotides read TGTGCCAGCAGCTCGACAGGAAACTATGGCTACACCTTC.

V is TRBV27 and J is TRBJ1-5; possible D gene TRBD1, 6 bases. Germline-derived CDR1 and CDR2 are MNHEY and SMNVEV (reference sequence). V dropped 2 bases and J dropped 7 bases, with 12 bases sitting between them. CDR3 length: 14 amino acids. The CDR3 region is CASSLKGVTQPQHF. Here the CDR3 DNA reads TGTGCCAGCAGTTTAAAGGGGGTGACGCAGCCCCAGCATTTT.

The chain combines TRBV3-1 (or the pseudogene TRBV3-2) with TRBJ1-6; weak D call: TRBD1 (5 bases). The CDR3 is 17 amino acids. CDR1 is LGHDT and CDR2 is YNNKEL in the germline V gene (reference sequence). Trimming took 2 bases from V and 7 from J, leaving 18 bases between them. The CDR3 protein is CASSQLMWGSWNSPLHF. Here the CDR3 DNA reads TGTGCCAGCAGCCAATTAATGTGGGGCTCTTGGAATTCACCCCTCCACTTT.

This clone came up once. This chain links TRBV7-8 with TRBJ1-2; 11 bases agree with TRBD1. The CDR3 extends over 14 amino acids. V lost 5 bases and J lost 8; bases outside the gene matches: 7. Germline lookup yields CDR1 SGHVS and CDR2 FQNEAQ. CDR3 nucleotide sequence: TGTGCCAGCAGCCCTGGACAGGGGGCCTGGGGCTACACCTTC. Its protein product is CASSPGQGAWGYTF.